A single sample gave rise to the 30 T cell receptor beta chains below, sequenced in a study of blood T cell repertoires in COVID-19. The protocol was immunoSEQ multiplex PCR, while the TCRdb copy is restricted to in-frame clones and leaves out a portion. Of approximately 180,000 clones listed, more than 75% were seen once; the top ten hold approximately 15%. Input material: PBMCs or T cells enriched from blood (not recorded which). These receptors were taken from a woman aged 45-59 years who had recovered from COVID-19.

The chain is built from TRBV6-5 and TRBJ2-7; 7 bases are shared with TRBD2. Per germline, CDR1 MNHEY and CDR2 SVGAGI. V shed 6 bases, J shed 3 bases, and the junction held 11 bases outside the gene matches. This CDR3 contains 15 residues. The CDR3 coding sequence is TGTGCCAGCAGGCGGGAGACAGTTGTGGACTACGAGCAGTACTTC. Amino acids: CASRRETVVDYEQYF.

J is TRBJ2-5 and V is TRBV5-1; 10 nucleotides line up with TRBD1. Per the germline V gene, CDR1 is SGHRS and CDR2 is YFSETQ. The ends lost 4 bases at V and 1 base at J; junction bases unmatched: 7. The length of the CDR3 is 16 residues. CDR3 amino acids: CASSHTDRGPQETQYF. The CDR3 DNA reads TGCGCCAGCAGCCATACCGACAGGGGGCCCCAAGAGACCCAGTACTTC.

V is TRBV7-3 and J is TRBJ2-1; D is unclear. The length of the CDR3 is 13 residues. Between the trimmed V and J ends, which lost 3 bases and 5 bases, there was a span of 8 bases. Germline loops: CDR1 SGHTA, CDR2 FQGTGA. CDR3 bases: TGTGCCAGCAGCTTGAGTTCCGACAATGAGCAGTTCTTC. It yields the protein CASSLSSDNEQFF.

The table lists this clone with a count of one. The chain joins TRBV28 to TRBJ1-3, with TRBD1 identical over 7 bases. J lost 0 bases, V lost 6 bases, and 5 bases had no gene match. The CDR3 is 15 residues long. Germline CDR1 MDHEN, CDR2 SYDVKM. CDR3 region: CASREGTDSGNTIYF. The CDR3 DNA follows: TGTGCCAGCAGGGAGGGGACAGACTCTGGAAACACCATATATTTT.

The chain uses TRBV13 and TRBJ2-1; 8 bases are shared with TRBD1. Germline CDR1 reads PRHDT; CDR2 reads FYEKMQ (reference sequence). This CDR3 comprises 14 residues. With 5 bases clipped from V and 6 bases from J, the junction kept 6 bases outside the gene matches. The CDR3 nucleotides are TGTGCCAGCAGCCCCCGGGACAGGTCCAATGAGCAGTTCTTC. It codes for CASSPRDRSNEQFF.

This clone was counted a single time. The rearrangement joins TRBV9 to TRBJ2-1; TRBD1 matches at 10 bases. Germline-derived CDR1 and CDR2 are SGDLS and YYNGEE. The V and J ends lost 2 bases and 2 bases, in that order; junction bases with no gene match: 4. The CDR3 covers 16 residues. In DNA, the CDR3 is TGTGCCAGCAGCGTGTCCGGGACAGGGGCCTACAATGAGCAGTTCTTC. This gives the protein CASSVSGTGAYNEQFF.

The chain's CDR3 is CASSRTPLTLAGGPDTQYF. For the CDR3, the DNA is TGCGCCAGCAGCCGCACGCCACTGACACTAGCGGGAGGGCCCGATACGCAGTATTTT. The chain employs TRBV4-3 and TRBJ2-3; 13 nucleotides agree with TRBD2. V trimming: 4 bases; J trimming: 6 bases; junction bases outside the gene matches: 16. The CDR3 sequence is 19 residues long. CDR1 and CDR2 (germline): LGHNA, YSLEER.

V usage is TRBV29-1 and J usage is TRBJ2-5; TRBD1 aligns across 7 bases. From germline, CDR1 is SQVTM and CDR2 ANQGSEA. The J segment lost 4 bases and the V segment lost 4 bases, leaving 0 bases of the junction unmatched. The CDR3 spans 11 residues. Here the CDR3 DNA reads TGCAGCGTTGCAGGGGGAGAGACCCAGTACTTC. It yields the protein CSVAGGETQYF.

The chain is built from TRBV14 and TRBJ2-4; D gene unclear. Trimming took 0 bases from V and 12 from J, leaving 12 bases between them. CDR3 length: 13 amino acids. The V gene's germline CDR1 is SGHDN and CDR2 FVKESK. In DNA form, the CDR3 reads TGTGCCAGCAGCCAAGATTGGGCATCCAGTCAGTACTTC. This gives the protein CASSQDWASSQYF.

This sequence joins TRBV28 and TRBJ1-5; D unresolved. Per germline, CDR1 MDHEN and CDR2 SYDVKM. The CDR3 covers 15 residues. The ends were cut back, 8 bases at V and 0 bases at J, with 14 bases in the middle. CDR3 DNA: TGTGCCAGCTTGAAGTTCGAGTATAGCAATCAGCCCCAGCATTTT. Amino acids: CASLKFEYSNQPQHF.

This chain connects TRBV5-4 to TRBJ2-7, with D tentatively TRBD1 (6 bases). Germline values: CDR1 SGHNT, CDR2 YYREEE (reference sequence). Trimming removed 0 bases from V and 5 bases from J, with 9 bases in between. The CDR3 length is 13 residues. CDR3 region: CASSLAAGDEQYF. The CDR3 bases are TGTGCCAGCAGCTTGGCGGCAGGGGACGAGCAGTACTTC.

The sample holds a few counts of this clone. The chain carries TRBV7-2 and TRBJ2-3; 8 nucleotides align to TRBD2. V shed 6 bases, J shed 2 bases, and the junction held 7 bases outside the gene matches. The germline gives CDR1 SGHTA, CDR2 FQGNSA. The CDR3 consists of 15 residues. CDR3 sequence: CASRGAGAYTDTQYF. The DNA of the CDR3 is TGTGCCAGCAGGGGAGCGGGAGCCTACACAGATACGCAGTATTTT. The whole variable domain, remainder taken from reference TRBV7-2 and TRBJ2-3, is GAGVSQSPSNKVTEKGKDVELRCDPISGHTALYWYRQSLGQGLEFLIYFQGNSAPDKSGLPSDRFSAERTGGSVSTLTIQRTQQEDSAVYLCASRGAGAYTDTQYFGPGTRLTVL.

This clone occurred a few times. V usage is TRBV11-2 and J usage is TRBJ1-2; 8 bases fit TRBD1. This CDR3 is 14 amino acids long. Germline V gives CDR1 SGHAT, CDR2 FQNNGV. After removal of 5 bases from V and 8 bases from J, the junction contained 10 bases not matched to a gene. This chain's CDR3 is CASSPRQGIEGYTF. CDR3 bases: TGTGCCAGCAGCCCAAGACAGGGGATAGAGGGCTACACCTTC.

The V gene is TRBV11-1, the J gene TRBJ1-1, with 7 bases identical to TRBD1. This CDR3 has 13 residues. Unmatched junction bases numbered 7, after V lost 1 base and J lost 11 bases. Germline values: CDR1 SGHAT, CDR2 FQDESV (reference sequence). The CDR3 protein is CASSLDRGAGAFF. The CDR3 DNA reads TGTGCCAGCAGCTTAGACAGGGGCGCGGGGGCTTTCTTT.

The V call is TRBV12-3 or TRBV12-4, the J call TRBJ2-5, with a possible D match to TRBD2 (5 bases). The V gene lost 6 bases and the J gene lost 8 bases, with 13 bases spanning the gap. The CDR3 is 12 residues long. The CDR3 DNA is TGTGCCAGCAGGCTAGCTGGGTCCACCCAGTACTTC. Translating gives CASRLAGSTQYF.

The V and J genes are TRBV19 and TRBJ2-2; D call uncertain. CDR3 length: 14 amino acids. The germline CDR1 and CDR2 sequences are LNHDA and SQIVND (reference sequence). V shed 8 bases and J shed 5 bases, with 15 bases lying between them. The CDR3: CASPEWRRTGELFF. CDR3 in DNA: TGTGCCAGTCCAGAGTGGCGGCGGACCGGGGAGCTGTTTTTT.

The V and J genes are TRBV4-2 and TRBJ2-1; D gene uncertain. Trimming stripped 0 bases from V and 7 bases from J, with 10 bases between. The CDR3 has 14 residues. CDR1 is LGHNA and CDR2 is YNFKEQ in the germline V gene. The CDR3 spells CASSQELAGNEQFF. The CDR3 region has the DNA TGTGCCAGCAGCCAAGAATTAGCTGGTAATGAGCAGTTCTTC.

The V call is TRBV9, the J call TRBJ2-3, with D perhaps TRBD1 (6 bases). The ends were cut back, 2 bases at V and 0 bases at J, with 10 bases in the middle. The CDR3 length is 15 residues. The V gene's germline CDR1 is SGDLS and CDR2 YYNGEE. The CDR3 loop reads CASSVGHQSTDTQYF. CDR3 DNA sequence: TGTGCCAGCAGCGTGGGACACCAGAGCACAGATACGCAGTATTTT.

The chain is built from TRBV30 and TRBJ1-6, with D unresolved. Germline V gives CDR1 GTSNPN, CDR2 SVGIG (reference sequence). The CDR3 is 14 amino acids. Trimming cost V 0 bases and J 0 bases, with 3 bases left between them. This CDR3 is CAWSVSSYNSPLHF. CDR3 DNA: TGTGCCTGGAGTGTCAGCTCCTATAATTCACCCCTCCACTTT.

Only a few counts were recorded for this clone. The chain couples TRBV5-1 to TRBJ2-1; D remains unclear. There are 12 residues in the CDR3. V gave up 2 bases and J gave up 5 bases, with 5 bases separating them. Looked up from germline, CDR1 is SGHRS and CDR2 is YFSETQ. CDR3 in DNA: TGCGCCAGCAGCTTACCTAACAATGAGCAGTTCTTC. It translates to CASSLPNNEQFF.

The genes are TRBV24-1 and TRBJ2-5, with D perhaps matching TRBD2 (6 bases). Germline CDR1 reads KGHDR; CDR2 reads SFDVKD. Trimming pared 3 bases from V and 7 bases from J, leaving 14 bases between. The length of the CDR3 is 14 residues. CDR3 sequence reads: CATSDTDYAGTQYF. The CDR3 nucleotides are TGTGCCACCAGTGATACGGACTACGCGGGGACCCAGTACTTC.

This sequence joins TRBV19 and TRBJ1-1; TRBD1 aligns across 7 bases. J gave up 5 bases and V 5 bases, and 5 bases lay outside the gene matches. Germline V CDR1 and CDR2: LNHDA, SQIVND (reference sequence). This CDR3 contains 13 residues. The CDR3 sequence: CASSLTGRTEAFF. In DNA, the CDR3 is TGTGCCAGTAGTCTGACAGGGAGGACTGAAGCTTTCTTT.

This chain joins TRBV4-2 and TRBJ2-3; possibly TRBD2 for D (5 bases). CDR3 length: 17 residues. Germline CDR1 LGHNA, CDR2 YNFKEQ. V was shortened by 0 bases and J by 10 bases, with 23 bases between the two germline ends. CDR3 DNA: TGTGCCAGCAGCCAAGACACGCGGGCCGATTCCACCCTGGCGCAGTATTTT. It encodes CASSQDTRADSTLAQYF.

The V and J genes are TRBV6-5 and TRBJ2-7; D remains unclear. This CDR3 is built from 13 residues. Trimming cost V 3 bases and J 3 bases, with 9 bases left between them. From germline, CDR1 is MNHEY and CDR2 SVGAGI. The CDR3 DNA reads TGTGCCAGCAGTTATGAGGAGTACTACGAGCAGTACTTC. Its translation: CASSYEEYYEQYF.

The chain links TRBV27 to TRBJ2-7, with 10 bases fitting TRBD2. This CDR3 is built from 16 residues. Germline trimming cut 5 bases from V and 2 bases from J; bases unmatched to any gene: 9. Looked up from germline, CDR1 is MNHEY and CDR2 is SMNVEV (reference sequence). For the CDR3, the DNA is TGTGCCAGCAGTCGCTCTGGACTAGCGGTAACCTACGAGCAGTACTTC. This translates into CASSRSGLAVTYEQYF.

The J gene is TRBJ2-1, the V gene TRBV5-5; 10 nucleotides match TRBD2. With V trimmed by 2 bases and J by 9 bases, 5 bases remained unmatched. CDR1 and CDR2 (germline): SGHKS, YYEKEE (reference sequence). This CDR3 contains 14 residues. This chain's CDR3 is CASSLTSGNSEQFF. The CDR3 bases are TGTGCCAGCAGCTTAACTAGCGGGAATAGTGAGCAGTTCTTC.

The V call is TRBV4-1, the J call TRBJ1-1, with unresolved D. The CDR3 loop spans 13 amino acids. The germline gives CDR1 MGHRA, CDR2 YSYEKL. The V and J ends lost 0 bases and 5 bases respectively, with 7 bases between them. The DNA of the CDR3 is TGCGCCAGCAGCCAAGAGGAGGAAACTGAAGCTTTCTTT. Amino acid sequence: CASSQEEETEAFF.

This clone was observed a few times. This chain uses TRBV15 with TRBJ2-3, with unresolved D. The germline gives CDR1 LNHNV, CDR2 YYDKDF (reference sequence). V was shortened by 0 bases and J by 0 bases, with 16 bases between the two germline ends. The CDR3 runs 18 residues. The CDR3 DNA reads as TGTGCCACCAGCAGAGACCGGCAACGCGGCGCTAGCACAGATACGCAGTATTTT. This gives the protein CATSRDRQRGASTDTQYF.

The chain links TRBV18 to TRBJ2-7, with 7 nucleotides matching TRBD1. Losses at the gene ends were 3 bases for V and 6 bases for J; bases not matched to a gene: 5. CDR1 and CDR2 (germline): KGHSH, LQKENI. CDR3 length equals 13 residues. The chain's CDR3 is CASSPGDSPEQYF. For the CDR3, the DNA is TGTGCCAGCTCACCCGGGGACAGTCCCGAGCAGTACTTC.

This clone was seen at least ten times. V gene TRBV27 combines with J gene TRBJ1-1; possible D gene TRBD1, 5 bases. Trimming cost V 6 bases and J 1 base, with 15 bases left between them. The CDR3 extends over 15 amino acids. Germline V lookup: CDR1 MNHEY, CDR2 SMNVEV (reference sequence). The CDR3: CASSPGLSRNTEAFF. The DNA of the CDR3 is TGTGCCAGCAGCCCAGGGCTTTCCAGGAACACTGAAGCTTTCTTT.